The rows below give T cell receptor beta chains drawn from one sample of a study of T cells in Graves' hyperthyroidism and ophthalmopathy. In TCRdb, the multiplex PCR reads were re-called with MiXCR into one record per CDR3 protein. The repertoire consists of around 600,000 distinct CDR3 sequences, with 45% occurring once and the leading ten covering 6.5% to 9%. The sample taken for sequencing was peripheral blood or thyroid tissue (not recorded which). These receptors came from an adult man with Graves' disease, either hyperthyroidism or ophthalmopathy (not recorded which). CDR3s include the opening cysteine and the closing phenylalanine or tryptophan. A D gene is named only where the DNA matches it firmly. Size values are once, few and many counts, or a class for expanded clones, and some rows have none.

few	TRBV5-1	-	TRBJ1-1	TGCGCCAGCAGCTTGGAGCAGGACACTGAAGCTTTCTTT	CASSLEQDTEAFF
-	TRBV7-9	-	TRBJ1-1	TGTGCCAGCGGCTTAGCCCCCTTTGGTTCCCCGGGAACTGAAGCTTTCTTT	CASGLAPFGSPGTEAFF
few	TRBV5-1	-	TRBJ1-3	TGCGCCAGTAGCTTGGGTGCCCAGGCTGGAAACACCATATATTTT	CASSLGAQAGNTIYF
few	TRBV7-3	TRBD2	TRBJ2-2	TGTGCCAGCAGCCCGCTCGGGCTAGCGGGTGGGGAGCTGTTTTTT	CASSPLGLAGGELFF
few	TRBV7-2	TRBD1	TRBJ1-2	TGTGCCAGCAGCCGGGACAGGGGGCACTATGGCTACACCTTC	CASSRDRGHYGYTF
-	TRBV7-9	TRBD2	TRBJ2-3	TGTGCCGGAACCGGGACTAGCGGGACCCGACTCACAGATACGCAGTATTTT	CAGTGTSGTRLTDTQYF
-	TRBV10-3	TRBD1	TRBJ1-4	TGTGCCATCAGGACCTTGACAGGGGGTCAAGAAAAACTGTTTTTT	CAIRTLTGGQEKLFF
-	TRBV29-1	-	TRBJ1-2	TGCAGCGTTGGAGCCAACTATGGCTACACCTTC	CSVGANYGYTF
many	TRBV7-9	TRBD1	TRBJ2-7	TGTGCCAGCACCGGAGACAGGGAAGAGTACGAGCAGTACTTC	CASTGDREEYEQYF
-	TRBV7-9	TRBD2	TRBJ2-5	TGTGCCAGCAGCTTTCCTAGCGGGACAGTACAAGAGACCCAGTACTTC	CASSFPSGTVQETQYF
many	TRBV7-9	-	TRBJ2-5	TGTGCCAGCACCAACAGGGAGCAAGAGACCCAGTACTTC	CASTNREQETQYF
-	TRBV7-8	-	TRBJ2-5	TGTGCCCTTCAAGGGGACGTCGAGACCCAGTACTTC	CALQGDVETQYF
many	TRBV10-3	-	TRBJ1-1	TGTGCCATCAGGATTGGAACAGCGAACACTGAAGCTTTCTTT	CAIRIGTANTEAFF
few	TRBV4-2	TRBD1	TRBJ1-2	TGTGCCAGCAGCCACACCAACCCGGGACAGGGTAAAGGCTACACCTTC	CASSHTNPGQGKGYTF
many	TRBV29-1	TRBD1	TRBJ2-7	TGCAGCGTTGGACAGGGGTCGTCCTACGAGCAGTACTTC	CSVGQGSSYEQYF
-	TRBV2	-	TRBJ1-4	TGTGCCAGCAGTGAATGGGGGGCCACTAATGAAAAACTGTTTTTT	CASSEWGATNEKLFF
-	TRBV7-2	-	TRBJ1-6	TGTGCCAGCAGTCAATCGGGGGGCGACTCACCCCTCCACTTT	CASSQSGGDSPLHF
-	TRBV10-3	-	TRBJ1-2	TGTGCCAGCAGCCGCCCGGGCCGTTATGGCTACACCTTC	CASSRPGRYGYTF
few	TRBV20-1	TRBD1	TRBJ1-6	TGCAGTGCTAGAGGACAGGGGTGGTATTCACCCCTCCACTTT	CSARGQGWYSPLHF
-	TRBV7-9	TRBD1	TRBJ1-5	TGTGCCAGCAGCCCAGGGGGACAGGCCCTCGGTCAGTCCCAGCATTTT	CASSPGGQALGQSQHF
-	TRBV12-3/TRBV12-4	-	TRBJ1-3	TGTGCCAGCAGTTTAATCCAGGGAGGAAACACCATATATTTT	CASSLIQGGNTIYF
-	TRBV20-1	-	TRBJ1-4	TGCAGTGCCACCACGCGGGGTACTGAAAAACTGTTTTTT	CSATTRGTEKLFF
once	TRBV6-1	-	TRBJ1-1	TGTGCCAGCAGTTACCCTGGGGCCAACACTGAAGCTTTCTTT	CASSYPGANTEAFF
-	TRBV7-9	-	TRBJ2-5	TGTGCCAGCAACCTCCAACCGGGCCCCCTGGAGACCCAGTACTTC	CASNLQPGPLETQYF
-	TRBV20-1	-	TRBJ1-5	TGCAGTGCTAGAGATCTGGGCCACTACAATCAGCCCCAGCATTTT	CSARDLGHYNQPQHF
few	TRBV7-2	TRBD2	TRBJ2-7	TGTGCCAGCAGCTTAGACGCTAGGAGGGCACTAGCGGTGAACTACGAGCAGTACTTC	CASSLDARRALAVNYEQYF
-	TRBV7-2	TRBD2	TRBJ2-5	TGTGCCAGTAGTATCGGGGCTAGCGGGAGGGCCCAGGAGACCCAGTACTTC	CASSIGASGRAQETQYF
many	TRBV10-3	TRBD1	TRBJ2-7	TGTGCCATCAGCAGGGACAGATCGGACGACGAGCAGTACTTC	CAISRDRSDDEQYF